These 10 T cell receptor beta chains originate from one sample sequenced in a study of tumor and adjacent non-tumor tissue in lung cancer. The template was RNA from unsorted bulk tissue. The library came from three nested PCR rounds adapted from ARM-PCR protocols. TCRdb re-derived calls from the multiplex PCR reads in MiXCR, one entry per CDR3 protein. Among some 93,000 distinct CDR3 sequences listed, about 67% were seen once. The specimen sequenced was lung tumor tissue. Receptors were obtained from a man aged 55 to 70 with non-small cell lung cancer.

This clonotype was counted only a few times. Being one base from a much bigger clone, this may be a read error. The V and J genes are TRBV7-9 and TRBJ2-1; D gene uncertain. The CDR3 runs 13 residues. In germline, CDR1 is SEHNR, CDR2 FQNEAQ (reference sequence). The CDR3 DNA follows: TGTACCAGCAGCCCGAGGTCCTACAATGAGCAGTTCTTC. The encoded protein is CTSSPRSYNEQFF.

The CDR3 DNA sequence: TGTGCCGCCAGCTTAGACACAGATACGCAGTATTTT. This codes for CAASLDTDTQYF. V gene TRBV5-4 combines with J gene TRBJ2-3; D unresolved. The CDR3 has 12 amino acids. Germline CDR1 is SGHNT and CDR2 is YYREEE (reference sequence). V was pared by 10 bases and J by 2 bases, with 11 bases between. The full variable domain, rest sourced from reference TRBV5-4 and TRBJ2-3, is ETGVTQSPTHLIKTRGQQVTLRCSSQSGHNTVSWYQQALGQGPQFIFQYYREEENGRGNFPPRFSGLQFPNYSSELNVNALELDDSALYLCAASLDTDTQYFGPGTRLTVL.

The chain uses TRBV5-6 and TRBJ1-6; D possibly corresponds to TRBD1 (5 bases). The germline V gene encodes CDR1 SGHDT and CDR2 YYEEEE. The CDR3 length is 13 residues. V shed 0 bases and J shed 16 bases, with 14 bases lying between them. CDR3 in DNA: TGTGCCAGCAGCTTGGACAGGACTTCACTTCTCCACTTT. Translated: CASSLDRTSLLHF.

With respect to this clonotype: Sequence at one end of the junction differs from germline and may be a read error. The J gene is TRBJ2-1, the V gene TRBV6-1; 10 nucleotides align to TRBD1. CDR3 size: 15 residues. CDR1 and CDR2 from the germline V gene are MNHNS and SASEGT. CDR3 sequence (DNA): TGTGCCGGCAGTGGGGGGACAGGGGAACCCAATGAGCAGTTCTTC. Protein: CAGSGGTGEPNEQFF.

A note on this clonotype: Given the absence of the conserved phenylalanine or tryptophan at the CDR3 end, a read error is likely. V and J are TRBV6-5 and TRBJ2-1; maybe TRBD1 (5 bases). CDR1 is MNHEY and CDR2 is SVGAGI in the germline V gene. CDR3 size: 13 residues. The CDR3 region is CASNYLAGHEQFL. The CDR3, as DNA: TGTGCCAGCAATTACTTGGCAGGGCATGAGCAGTTCCTC.

Notes on this clonotype: Its ends do not fully match the called genes, so a read error is possible. V gene TRBV29-1 combines with J gene TRBJ1-2; D ambiguous. Per germline, CDR1 SQVTM and CDR2 ANQGSEA. The CDR3 sequence is 12 residues long. Written as DNA, the CDR3 is TGCAGCGTGCAGACCTACTATTATGGCCACACCTTC. It yields the protein CSVQTYYYGHTF.

About this clonotype itself: In this CDR3 the conserved last residue, phenylalanine or tryptophan, is missing, so a read error is likely. The DNA is omitted, as the CDR3 cannot be located on it reliably, and the CDR3 follows TCRdb's listing. This chain links TRBV11-2 with TRBJ2-1; TRBD2 is the table's D call, not checked against the DNA. The CDR3 region is 15 residues in length, termini included. Germline V CDR1 and CDR2: SGHAT, FQNNGV. CDR3 amino acids: CASSSVGGRANEQLL.

On this clonotype: One end of the junction varies from germline; a read error may be responsible. The J gene is TRBJ2-3, the V gene TRBV29-1, with D maybe TRBD2 (6 bases). The germline V gene encodes CDR1 SQVTM and CDR2 ANQGSEA. The CDR3 is 16 residues long. CDR3 nucleotide sequence: TGCAGCGTTGAGGAAGGGACTGAATACGGCACAGATAAGCAGTATTTT. It translates to CSVEEGTEYGTDKQYF.

A note on this clonotype: One junction end disagrees with the germline gene, perhaps due to a read error. V is TRBV11-2 and J is TRBJ2-7; no clear D. The CDR3 totals 12 residues. Germline CDR1 SGHAT, CDR2 FQNNGV. The CDR3 DNA reads as TGTGCCAGCAACTTAAATGCCTACGAGCAGTACTTC. It codes for CASNLNAYEQYF. Complete variable domain (other parts from reference TRBV11-2 and TRBJ2-7): EAGVAQSPRYKIIEKRQSVAFWCNPISGHATLYWYQQILGQGPKLLIQFQNNGVVDDSQLPKDRFSAERLKGVDSTLKIQPAKLEDSAVYLCASNLNAYEQYFGPGTRLTVT.

The rearrangement uses TRBV11-3 and TRBJ2-2, with unresolved D. The germline CDR1 and CDR2 sequences are SGHNT and YENEEA. Deletions cut 2 bases from V and 6 bases from J, with 10 bases between. The CDR3 is 14 residues long. The CDR3 here is CASSLQVGSGELFF. CDR3 in DNA: TGTGCCAGCAGCTTACAAGTTGGCTCCGGGGAGCTGTTTTTT.